A single sample is the source of the 11 T cell receptor beta chains below, sequenced in a study of blood T cells in healthy people across ages. Primers used in a second PCR of roughly 6 to 11 cycles were a sample-barcoded 5' primer and a J-beta primer mix. TCRdb redid the calling of the 5' RACE reads with MiXCR, one entry per CDR3 protein. This table holds 1.5 million to 2 million distinct CDR3 sequences, roughly 30% found once. What was sequenced was blood. These receptors were taken from a woman in her thirties in good health.

The genes are TRBV18 and TRBJ1-2; D unclear. With 4 bases removed from V and 4 bases from J, the gap between germline ends came to 13 bases. This CDR3 is built from 14 residues. The germline V gene has CDR1 KGHSH and CDR2 LQKENI. The CDR3 reads CASSLRVGGYGYTF. The CDR3 bases are TGTGCCAGCTCACTCCGTGTGGGAGGCTATGGCTACACCTTC.

This clonotype was counted only a few times. The DNA of the CDR3 is TGTGCCAGCAGTTCAGGGGTGTACACTGAAGCTTTCTTT. Translation gives CASSSGVYTEAFF. This chain uses TRBV6-5 with TRBJ1-1; a weak D match, TRBD1 (6 bases). The V gene lost 4 bases and the J gene lost 3 bases, with 9 bases spanning the gap. Germline assignment: CDR1 MNHEY and CDR2 SVGAGI. This CDR3 region has 13 residues.

As to this clonotype: A clone one base away is much larger, so this may be a read error. This chain connects TRBV29-1 to TRBJ2-4; D perhaps matches TRBD2 (5 bases). Matching the DNA end better, TRBJ2-7 makes the J call doubtful. CDR1 is SQVTM and CDR2 is ANQGSEA in the germline V gene. The CDR3 sequence is 12 residues long. The CDR3 coding sequence is TGCAGCGTAGAAGCGGCCGACTACGAGCAGTACTTC. It specifies CSVEAADYEQYF.

The chain uses TRBV4-2 and TRBJ1-4; D perhaps matches TRBD1 (5 bases). Germline CDR1 LGHNA, CDR2 YNFKEQ. Trimming pared 3 bases from V and 4 bases from J, leaving 15 bases between. The CDR3 has 16 amino acids. For the CDR3, the DNA is TGTGCCAGCAGCCAGGAAATCCGGGACCGTAATGAAAAACTGTTTTTT. It translates to CASSQEIRDRNEKLFF.

Many counts were recorded for this clonotype. V and J are TRBV5-1 and TRBJ2-5; no definite D call. Trimming stripped 2 bases from V and 7 bases from J, with 12 bases between. The V gene's germline CDR1 is SGHRS and CDR2 YFSETQ. There are 13 residues in the CDR3. The CDR3 reads CASSFGADATQYF. The CDR3 DNA reads TGCGCCAGCAGCTTCGGTGCCGATGCGACCCAGTACTTC.

Note on this clonotype: With a much larger clone just one base away, this may be a read error. This chain links TRBV20-1 with TRBJ2-3; D gene unclear. The CDR3 loop spans 12 amino acids. Germline CDR1 is DFQATT and CDR2 is SNEGSKA (reference sequence). The CDR3 DNA reads TGCTGTGCCCCTTGGCCCCCAGATACGCAGTATTTT. It specifies CCAPWPPDTQYF.

This chain connects TRBV29-1 to TRBJ2-2; D call uncertain. There are 13 residues in the CDR3. Trimming took off 4 bases at V and 0 bases at J, with 6 bases between the two ends. The V gene's germline CDR1 is SQVTM and CDR2 ANQGSEA. The CDR3 here is CSVVRTNTGELFF. Here the CDR3 DNA reads TGCAGCGTTGTTAGGACGAACACCGGGGAGCTGTTTTTT.

This clonotype was counted only a few times. This chain's CDR3 is CSAVRATNEKLFF. CDR3 in DNA: TGCAGTGCTGTCAGGGCAACTAATGAAAAACTGTTTTTT. The chain recombines TRBV20-1 with TRBJ1-4, with D possibly TRBD1 on 5 matching bases. Germline CDR1 DFQATT, CDR2 SNEGSKA (reference sequence). The V gene lost 5 bases and the J gene lost 0 bases, with 7 bases spanning the gap. The CDR3 has 13 residues.

This clonotype was found a few times. CDR3 DNA: TGTGCCAGCAGTGGTGGTTGGGGCAGATACTACGAGCAGTACTTC. Encoded protein: CASSGGWGRYYEQYF. The chain links TRBV2 to TRBJ2-7; perhaps TRBD1 as D (5 bases). The length of the CDR3 is 15 residues. Germline assignment: CDR1 SNHLY and CDR2 FYNNEI. Deletions cut 4 bases from V and 3 bases from J, with 16 bases between. Full variable domain (outside the CDR3, taken from reference TRBV2 and TRBJ2-7): EPEVTQTPSHQVTQMGQEVILRCVPISNHLYFYWYRQILGQKVEFLVSFYNNEISEKSEIFDDQFSVERPDGSNFTLKIRSTKLEDSAMYFCASSGGWGRYYEQYFGPGTRLTVT.

This clonotype was observed a handful of times. The chain links TRBV12-3 or TRBV12-4 to TRBJ2-1; D possibly corresponds to TRBD1 (6 bases). Trimming took 4 bases from V and 8 from J, leaving 12 bases between them. CDR3 length: 13 residues. CDR3 in DNA: TGTGCCAGCAGTTCAAGGGGGTCAGATGAGCAGTTCTTC. Encoded protein: CASSSRGSDEQFF.

The rearrangement links TRBV10-3 to TRBJ1-2; D is undetermined. The CDR3 totals 13 residues. The V end was cut by 11 bases, the J end by 6 bases, with 19 bases between. The germline CDR1 and CDR2 sequences are ENHRY and SYGVKD. The CDR3 is CAVHGLLADGYTF. DNA for the CDR3: TGTGCCGTACACGGCCTTCTGGCCGATGGCTACACCTTC.